This T cell receptor (beta chain) emerged from a study of blood T cell repertoires in COVID-19. Assay: immunoSEQ multiplex PCR; the TCRdb copy retains only in-frame clones and omits some. The profile shows 450,000 to 500,000 clones, roughly nine tenths of them singletons. This CDR3 comprises 15 residues. Germline assignment: CDR1 MGHRA and CDR2 YSYEKL. V lost 3 bases and J lost 7; bases outside the gene matches: 7. Sequencing was done on a sample of PBMCs or T cells enriched from blood (not recorded which). This sequence originates from a woman aged 55-69 years who had recovered from COVID-19. V and J are TRBV4-1 and TRBJ2-1; 9 bases line up with TRBD1. The DNA for the CDR3 is TGCGCCAGCAGCCACCTATACAGGGGGCCAAATGAGCAGTTCTTC. Translation gives CASSHLYRGPNEQFF.